This is a list of T cell receptor beta chains from one sample in a study of blood T cell repertoires in COVID-19. Here immunoSEQ multiplex PCR was the method, and the copy in TCRdb shows in-frame clones only, minus some. Found here are tens of thousands of clones, 60% to 85% of them singletons; the top ten hold nearly 5%. The source material was peripheral blood. These receptors originate from a human donor in a cohort sampled during active COVID-19. Both conserved end residues are part of each CDR3. D genes are given only for firm matches. Clone size is stated in some rows and not others, as once, few, many or a class when expanded.

size | J | V | D | DNA | CDR3
. | TRBJ2-5 | TRBV5-1 | . | TGCGCCAGCAGCTTGGCAGCGGGTCCACGTGAGACCCAGTACTTC | CASSLAAGPRETQYF
. | TRBJ2-7 | TRBV12-3/TRBV12-4 | . | TGTGCCAGCAGTTTCGGGGAGAACTACGAGCAGTACTTC | CASSFGENYEQYF
. | TRBJ2-1 | TRBV19 | TRBD2 | TGTGCCAGTAGTTCTTTTAGCGGGAGTCGGAATGAGCAGTTCTTC | CASSSFSGSRNEQFF
. | TRBJ2-7 | TRBV3-1/TRBV3-2 | TRBD1 | TGTGCCAGCAGCCAAATTAGTTCGGGACAGGTCTCCTACGAGCAGTACTTC | CASSQISSGQVSYEQYF
. | TRBJ1-5 | TRBV28 | . | TGTGCCAGCAGTTTACGATCGGGGAATCAGCCCCAGCATTTT | CASSLRSGNQPQHF
. | TRBJ1-3 | TRBV5-4 | . | TGTGCCAGCAGCTTAGGCGGCAGCTCTGGAAACACCATATATTTT | CASSLGGSSGNTIYF
. | TRBJ1-4 | TRBV18 | . | TGTGCCAGCTCACCCCTTCCCCAGGCCGCTGCTGAAAAACTGTTTTTT | CASSPLPQAAAEKLFF
medium-sized | TRBJ2-7 | TRBV6-5 | TRBD2 | TGTGCCAGCAGGGACCTAGCGGGGGCCCACGAGCAGTACTTC | CASRDLAGAHEQYF
. | TRBJ1-4 | TRBV27 | . | TGTGCCAGCAGTTTATCGATCCGGGGAAAACTGTTTTTT | CASSLSIRGKLFF
once | TRBJ2-5 | TRBV27 | . | TGTGCCAGCAGTTTAACCAGACAAGAGACCCAGTACTTC | CASSLTRQETQYF
. | TRBJ1-4 | TRBV27 | TRBD1 | TGTGCCAGCAAAGTGGGACAGCAAAATGAAAAACTGTTTTTT | CASKVGQQNEKLFF
. | TRBJ2-1 | TRBV7-2 | TRBD2 | TGTGCCAGCAGCTTAGATAGGCTAGCGGGAATGGGTGAGCAGTTCTTC | CASSLDRLAGMGEQFF
. | TRBJ1-4 | TRBV30 | TRBD1 | TGTGCCTGGGCTCAGGGGGCGGCTAATGAAAAACTGTTTTTT | CAWAQGAANEKLFF
. | TRBJ2-7 | TRBV2 | TRBD1 | TGTGCCAGCCAAGGACAGGATGGCTACGAGCAGTACTTC | CASQGQDGYEQYF
. | TRBJ1-2 | TRBV7-9 | . | TGTGCCAGCAGCTTTCACAGGAATGGCTACACCTTC | CASSFHRNGYTF
. | TRBJ1-5 | TRBV18 | TRBD1 | TGTGCCAGCTCACGGACAGGGGGCGATCAGCCCCAGCATTTT | CASSRTGGDQPQHF
few | TRBJ1-6 | TRBV7-6 | . | TGTGCCAGCAGCTCGCTAAGCTCCTATAATTCACCCCTCCACTTT | CASSSLSSYNSPLHF
. | TRBJ2-2 | TRBV6-5 | TRBD2 | TGTGCCAGCAGGGGGACTAGCGCGAACACCGGGGAGCTGTTTTTT | CASRGTSANTGELFF
. | TRBJ2-3 | TRBV12-3/TRBV12-4 | . | TGTGCCACCCCCCGTTGGCTCACAGATACGCAGTATTTT | CATPRWLTDTQYF
. | TRBJ1-6 | TRBV28 | . | TGTGCCAGCAGAGGAGGTAATTCACCCCTCCACTTT | CASRGGNSPLHF
. | TRBJ2-7 | TRBV2 | . | TGTGCCAGCAGTGAAGTTTGGAAGACTACCGAGCAGTACTTC | CASSEVWKTTEQYF
. | TRBJ1-1 | TRBV6-6 | TRBD1 | TGTGCCAGCAGTTATCCCCCTACAGGGGGCGCGAAAGCTTTCTTT | CASSYPPTGGAKAFF
. | TRBJ2-7 | TRBV7-8 | . | TGTGCCAGCAGCTCTACCTACGAGCAGTACTTC | CASSSTYEQYF
once | TRBJ2-1 | TRBV21-1 | . | TGTGCCAGCAGCAAACCGCTACCTGGGACTAGCGGGAGCTATGAGCAGTTCTTC | CASSKPLPGTSGSYEQFF
. | TRBJ1-4 | TRBV19 | . | TGTGCCAGTAGTATCTCTTCTCTCACAGCTATTAATGAAAAACTGTTTTTT | CASSISSLTAINEKLFF
. | TRBJ2-1 | TRBV29-1 | TRBD2 | TGCAGCGTTGTACTAGCGGCCCTTGAGTTTGAGCAGTTCTTC | CSVVLAALEFEQFF
. | TRBJ1-1 | TRBV2 | . | TGTGCCAGCAGGACACAGGCGCTGAACACTGAAGCTTTCTTT | CASRTQALNTEAFF
. | TRBJ1-1 | TRBV7-3 | TRBD1 | TGTGCCAGCAGCGGTACAGGGGTCACTGAAGCTTTCTTT | CASSGTGVTEAFF
. | TRBJ2-7 | TRBV14 | . | TGTGCCAGCAGCCGACTCGATTACTACGAGCAGTACTTC | CASSRLDYYEQYF
. | TRBJ2-7 | TRBV6-5 | . | TGTGCCAGCATCCTCACTAGGGCAGGTCAGTACGAGCAGTACTTC | CASILTRAGQYEQYF
. | TRBJ2-7 | TRBV7-3 | TRBD1 | TGTGCCAGCAGCACAGGGGCGGGTGAGCAGTACTTC | CASSTGAGEQYF
. | TRBJ2-7 | TRBV19 | . | TGTGCCAGTAGTGGGCACCTAGCAGACGAGCAGTACTTC | CASSGHLADEQYF
. | TRBJ1-4 | TRBV5-1 | . | TGCGCCAGCAGTCGGGGGGCGAATGAAAAACTGTTTTTT | CASSRGANEKLFF
. | TRBJ2-7 | TRBV6-5 | . | TGTGCCAGCAGTCGTAGGGACATACCAGCCTATCAGTACTTC | CASSRRDIPAYQYF
few | TRBJ2-6 | TRBV7-2 | . | TGTGCCAGCAGCCTCCTCGGTGGAGGATCTGGGGCCAACGTCCTGACTTTC | CASSLLGGGSGANVLTF
. | TRBJ1-5 | TRBV11-2 | . | TGTGCCAGCAGCTTAGGTCTAAGTCAGCCCCAGCATTTT | CASSLGLSQPQHF
many | TRBJ1-1 | TRBV11-2 | . | TGTGCCAGCAGCAAACACGTTAACACTGAAGCTTTCTTT | CASSKHVNTEAFF
. | TRBJ1-2 | TRBV5-1 | TRBD1 | TGCGCCAGCAGCAAGACAGGGGGTCGTAACTATGGCTACACCTTC | CASSKTGGRNYGYTF
. | TRBJ2-6 | TRBV30 | . | TGTGCCTGGAGTCCTATACCCGACAGGACCGGGGCCAACGTCCTGACTTTC | CAWSPIPDRTGANVLTF
. | TRBJ2-3 | TRBV5-4 | . | TGTGCCAGCAGCTTGGGGGCAGGGGGCACAGATACGCAGTATTTT | CASSLGAGGTDTQYF
few | TRBJ1-2 | TRBV14 | . | TGTGCCAGCAGCGAAGATATGGGCTTTCGCTACACCTTC | CASSEDMGFRYTF
few | TRBJ2-1 | TRBV7-9 | TRBD1 | TGTGCCAGCAGCTTACTTGGACAGGGCTCATACAATGAGCAGTTCTTC | CASSLLGQGSYNEQFF
. | TRBJ1-2 | TRBV5-6 | . | TGTGCCAGCAGGAAAACAGGGATGCACTATGGCTACACCTTC | CASRKTGMHYGYTF
. | TRBJ2-7 | TRBV7-9 | TRBD2 | TGTGCCAGCAGCTTGAAGACTAGCGGGAGTATGACCTACGAGCAGTACTTC | CASSLKTSGSMTYEQYF
. | TRBJ1-2 | TRBV6-5 | . | TGTGCCAGCAGCGGACAGAACTATGGCTACACCTTC | CASSGQNYGYTF
. | TRBJ2-5 | TRBV13 | . | TGTGCCAGCAGCTTGACAGAAAAAGAGACCCAGTACTTC | CASSLTEKETQYF